This TCR beta chain was captured in a study of identical twins. Germline values: CDR1 SNHLY, CDR2 FYNNEI. Deletions cut 7 bases from V and 0 bases from J, with 9 bases between. This CDR3 comprises 14 residues. Study results and caveats: Twins' excess sharing was less marked for out-of-frame beta sequences. The study found excess low generation probability among twin-shared out-of-frame alpha sequences.

Carrying unique molecular identifiers, the cDNA also gained a universal primer site through template switching. TCRdb passed the 5' RACE reads through MiXCR, listing each CDR3 protein once. The repertoire holds hundreds of thousands of distinct CDR3 sequences, approximately 13% seen once, with around 1.5% in the top ten. This clonotype was observed a few times. As yet, its antigen is unknown. Another study also made use of these data, one on yellow fever vaccine responses in identical twins. That paper adds: A vaccine T cell response that seemed partly convergent and partly personalized was reported in twins.

The chain recombines TRBV2 with TRBJ2-2; no reliable D call. Material: PBMCs. The receptor was derived from a woman aged 18-35 years in good health. The CDR3 region has the DNA TGTGCCAGCAAAAAAACAGCGAACACCGGGGAGCTGTTTTTT. Translating it yields CASKKTANTGELFF.